This TCR beta chain is from a study of OX40 agonist ivuxolimab in advanced cancers. About the study: Patients were dosed intravenously with ivuxolimab at 0.01 to 10 mg/kg every 2 weeks. Averaging 60 years in age, with a range of about 23 to 85, the cohort was around 87% male. In three patients, partial responses were observed, one with hepatocellular carcinoma and two with cutaneous melanoma. General study results and limits: CD4+ and CD8+ T cells in blood underwent clonal expansion by week 6 at 0.1 to 3.0 mg/kg.

The table came from immunoSEQ multiplex PCR; TCRdb's copy has only in-frame clones and leaves some out. The sample contains over 95,000 clones, about 90% of which appear only once. Concerning this clone: Its specificity is not known.

The CDR3 covers 15 residues. Trimming removed 3 bases from V and 1 base from J, with 11 bases in between. CDR1 and CDR2 from the germline V gene are KGHSH and LQKENI. Here the sequenced sample was CD4+ or CD8+ T cells sorted from blood, taken in a trial of the OX40 agonist ivuxolimab. This TCR derives from an adult with an advanced solid tumor such as melanoma, head and neck, liver or kidney cancer. This chain connects TRBV18 to TRBJ2-3; no definite D call. The DNA of the CDR3 is TGTGCCAGCTCACCGTCGGTCAGAGGCACAGATACGCAGTATTTT. Protein: CASSPSVRGTDTQYF.